This TCR beta chain was identified in a study of control samples from healthy donors and cancer patients. Clones were read by immunoSEQ multiplex PCR, and TCRdb kept only the in-frame ones, dropping some. The sample includes some 79,000 clones, roughly 93% of them seen just once. Per germline, CDR1 GTSNPN and CDR2 SVGIG (reference sequence). The CDR3 loop spans 14 amino acids. V trimming: 1 base; J trimming: 4 bases; junction bases outside the gene matches: 2. This chain uses TRBV30 with TRBJ2-2, with 8 nucleotides matching TRBD2. This TCR derives from a woman in her 40s with lung cancer. The specimen sequenced was PBMCs. This CDR3 is CAWSGRGATGELFF. The DNA of the CDR3 is TGTGCCTGGAGTGGGCGGGGGGCCACCGGGGAGCTGTTTTTT.